This T cell receptor beta chain appears in the sequencing data of a study of CXCR3-negative and CXCR3-positive naive CD8 T cells. The libraries of TRB cDNA were prepared using 5' RACE with UMI labels. Reanalyzing the 5' RACE reads, TCRdb keeps one entry per CDR3 protein, without DNA. This listing includes roughly 24,000 distinct CDR3 sequences. The study, taken as a whole, reports: Cryopreserved PBMCs had partly decreased CXCR3 expression; fresh PBMCs were used in most assays. Naive cells used TRBV-TRBJ genes in much the same way whether CXCR3-negative or CXCR3-positive; memory cells did not.

CDR3 length: 15 residues. This clonotype is deemed medium-sized (0.01 to 0.1%) by its frequency. The antigen is not known. This clonotype was sampled from a human donor in good health. Some clones in this sample may be carry-over from other donors' samples. The sequencing sample was made of naive CXCR3- CD8+ T cells from blood. Documented subset: CD45RO-CCR7+CD27+CD95- naive CD8+ T cells lacking CXCR3 (TNR3-). The chain carries TRBV12-3 or TRBV12-4 and TRBJ2-1. CDR3 protein: CASSPDNHKDNEQFF.